The 23 T cell receptor beta chains below all came from one sample that was sequenced in a study of T cell responses to AZD1222 COVID-19 vaccine (dated by TCRdb to the early 2020s). The time point label on this specimen signifies: baseline before first vaccination. Libraries were constructed by the immunoSEQ multiplex PCR assay. Drawn from immuneACCESS, this table holds only the in-frame rearrangements with V and J called that TCRdb kept. Clones are partly lost; checked studies trace under half to an unresolved V gene and leave the rest unexplained. Present in this sample are over 150,000 clones, about nine tenths of which were seen just once. The ten most abundant clones make up 5.5% of the sample. This specimen consisted of peripheral blood, obtained on day 0 of AZD1222 vaccination. The receptors stem from an adult in good health.

This clone came up a few times. The chain links TRBV18 to TRBJ1-4; no clear D gene. V was shortened by 4 bases and J by 3 bases, with 15 bases between the two germline ends. Germline V gene sequence: CDR1 KGHSH, CDR2 LQKENI. The CDR3 runs to 16 residues. The CDR3 DNA reads as TGTGCCAGCTCACTTGTTAGAGCCGGCTCTAATGAAAAACTGTTTTTT. Translation gives CASSLVRAGSNEKLFF. The full variable domain, completed using reference TRBV18 and TRBJ1-4, is NAGVMQNPRHLVRRRGQEARLRCSPMKGHSHVYWYRQLPEEGLKFMVYLQKENIIDESGMPKERFSAEFPKEGPSILRIQQVVRGDSAAYFCASSLVRAGSNEKLFFGSGTQLSVL.

The DNA for the CDR3 is TGTGCCAGCAGCTTAAGCGGTCCAGCGGGGGGGTTGGAGACCCAGTACTTC. It yields the protein CASSLSGPAGGLETQYF. This chain connects TRBV7-9 to TRBJ2-5; 10 nucleotides agree with TRBD2. The ends lost 2 bases at V and 5 bases at J; junction bases unmatched: 11. The CDR3 covers 17 residues. Germline CDR1 and CDR2: SEHNR and FQNEAQ (reference sequence).

The DNA of the CDR3 is TGTGCCAGCAGTTTGAGGGCTGGGGTCTGGGAGGCAGGGAACACTAACTATGGCTACACCTTC. Translated: CASSLRAGVWEAGNTNYGYTF. This sequence joins TRBV27 and TRBJ1-2, with D possibly TRBD1 on 5 matching bases. The CDR3 sequence is 21 residues long. CDR1 is MNHEY, CDR2 SMNVEV, per germline (reference sequence). The V end lost 3 bases, the J end lost 0 bases, and 29 bases lay between the germline ends.

This chain uses TRBV6-1 with TRBJ1-5, with D uncertain. V was pared by 1 base and J by 7 bases, with 11 bases between. The CDR3 extends over 14 amino acids. In germline, CDR1 is MNHNS, CDR2 SASEGT. CDR3 protein: CASSEDEEGQPQHF. Here the CDR3 DNA reads TGTGCCAGCAGTGAAGACGAAGAAGGGCAGCCCCAGCATTTT.

The chain carries TRBV7-9 and TRBJ1-1, with a tentative D call TRBD1 (5 bases). V dropped 5 bases and J dropped 4 bases, with 11 bases sitting between them. The CDR3 sequence is 13 residues long. Germline assignment: CDR1 SEHNR and CDR2 FQNEAQ (reference sequence). For the CDR3, the DNA is TGTGCCAGCAGCCCCCCGGGGGGCACTGAAGCTTTCTTT. Translation gives CASSPPGGTEAFF.

This chain connects TRBV3-1 (or the pseudogene TRBV3-2) to TRBJ2-5, with D possibly TRBD2 on 6 matching bases. Germline loops: CDR1 LGHDT, CDR2 YNNKEL (reference sequence). Trimming removed 10 bases from V and 5 bases from J, with 17 bases in between. The length of the CDR3 is 13 residues. The CDR3 nucleotides read TGTGCCACCACGACTAGTCCCGGTGAGACCCAGTACTTC. Protein sequence: CATTTSPGETQYF.

V gene TRBV19 combines with J gene TRBJ1-5; D not certain. Germline lookup yields CDR1 LNHDA and CDR2 SQIVND (reference sequence). V dropped 3 bases and J dropped 5 bases, with 8 bases sitting between them. This CDR3 has 13 residues. The CDR3 here is CASSMREDQPQHF. The CDR3 DNA sequence: TGTGCCAGTAGTATGAGGGAGGATCAGCCCCAGCATTTT.

The J gene is TRBJ1-4, the V gene TRBV19, with D hard to call. Germline V gene sequence: CDR1 LNHDA, CDR2 SQIVND (reference sequence). V was trimmed by 3 bases and J by 6 bases, leaving 11 bases between them. This CDR3 contains 14 residues. The DNA of the CDR3 is TGTGCCAGTAGTATGATGGCGGTCGATGAAAAACTGTTTTTT. It yields the protein CASSMMAVDEKLFF.

This clone was picked up one time. The chain employs TRBV3-1 (or the pseudogene TRBV3-2) and TRBJ1-2; D unresolved. V lost 1 base, J lost 4 bases, and 10 bases lay in between. Germline CDR1 is LGHDT and CDR2 is YNNKEL (reference sequence). The CDR3 spans 14 residues. CDR3 in amino acids: CASSQGLGIYGYTF. As DNA, the CDR3 is TGTGCCAGCAGCCAAGGGCTCGGCATCTATGGCTACACCTTC.

The rearrangement uses TRBV6-2 or TRBV6-3 and TRBJ2-1; 13 nucleotides match TRBD2. With V trimmed by 2 bases and J by 0 bases, 7 bases remained unmatched. CDR3 size: 19 residues. Germline V gives CDR1 MNHEY, CDR2 SVGEGT. CDR3 nucleotides: TGTGCCAGCAGTTACCCCACCACTAGCGGGAGGGACTCCTACAATGAGCAGTTCTTC. This codes for CASSYPTTSGRDSYNEQFF.

This clone was seen a single time. CDR3 sequence reads: CASSGWDSGAGTEAFF. As DNA, the CDR3 is TGTGCCAGCAGCGGCTGGGACAGCGGGGCGGGCACTGAAGCTTTCTTT. The chain recombines TRBV28 with TRBJ1-1; 7 bases align to TRBD1. CDR1 MDHEN and CDR2 SYDVKM come from the germline V gene. J lost 4 bases, V lost 6 bases, and 14 bases had no gene match. The CDR3 has 16 residues.

The chain employs TRBV6-1 and TRBJ2-7; D unresolved. Germline CDR1 is MNHNS and CDR2 is SASEGT. Trimming cost V 2 bases and J 0 bases, with 14 bases left between them. The CDR3 is made up of 16 amino acids. CDR3 sequence: CASSESPHLPSYEQYF. DNA for the CDR3: TGTGCCAGCAGTGAATCACCCCACCTTCCCTCCTACGAGCAGTACTTC.

The gene calls are TRBV5-6 and TRBJ1-2; the D is unclear. This CDR3 spans 13 amino acids. Per the germline V gene, CDR1 is SGHDT and CDR2 is YYEEEE. V was shortened by 1 base and J by 2 bases, with 6 bases between the two germline ends. CDR3 sequence reads: CASSLLGNYGYTF. Here the CDR3 DNA reads TGTGCCAGCAGCTTGTTGGGAAACTATGGCTACACCTTC.

The chain's CDR3 is CASRRDRGRETQYF. CDR3 DNA: TGTGCCAGCAGACGGGACAGGGGGCGAGAGACCCAGTACTTC. The chain carries TRBV7-9 and TRBJ2-5; 12 bases agree with TRBD1. The CDR3 is 14 residues long. The germline V gene encodes CDR1 SEHNR and CDR2 FQNEAQ (reference sequence). After removal of 6 bases from V and 4 bases from J, the junction contained 3 bases not matched to a gene.

V is TRBV5-1 and J is TRBJ1-6, with D maybe TRBD1 (6 bases). The germline CDR1 and CDR2 sequences are SGHRS and YFSETQ. V lost 0 bases to trimming and J lost 5 bases, with 12 bases between them. The CDR3 has 16 residues. This chain's CDR3 is CASSLATTGDNSPLHF. The CDR3 DNA is TGCGCCAGCAGCTTGGCCACGACAGGAGATAATTCACCCCTCCACTTT.

The sample holds one count of this clone. The genes are TRBV5-6 and TRBJ1-3, with a weak D call TRBD1 (6 bases). Trimming took 3 bases from V and 0 from J, leaving 10 bases between them. The CDR3 consists of 15 residues. Germline CDR1 is SGHDT and CDR2 is YYEEEE. The CDR3: CASSYRVGSGNTIYF. The DNA of the CDR3 is TGTGCCAGCAGCTACAGGGTTGGCTCTGGAAACACCATATATTTT.

V usage is TRBV19 and J usage is TRBJ2-1; D remains ambiguous. In germline, CDR1 is LNHDA, CDR2 SQIVND (reference sequence). V lost 5 bases, J lost 0 bases, and 11 bases lay in between. This CDR3 comprises 15 residues. The CDR3 DNA sequence: TGTGCCAGTAGTTTTTACATAAGCTCCTACAATGAGCAGTTCTTC. Translation: CASSFYISSYNEQFF.

This sequence joins TRBV5-8 and TRBJ1-5; D remains unclear. In germline, CDR1 is SGHTS, CDR2 YDEGEE. The CDR3 runs to 14 residues. Trimming removed 10 bases from V and 10 bases from J, with 24 bases in between. The CDR3 here is CASRVRSAGEPQHF. CDR3 DNA: TGTGCCTCCCGAGTTCGGTCCGCGGGTGAACCCCAGCATTTT.

The J gene is TRBJ2-6, the V gene TRBV6-5; D remains unclear. Trimming removed 10 bases from V and 0 bases from J, with 13 bases in between. CDR1 and CDR2 from the germline V gene are MNHEY and SVGAGI. The CDR3 is 15 amino acids. CDR3 in amino acids: CAKSIDTSGANVLTF. CDR3 sequence (DNA): TGTGCCAAGTCGATAGACACCTCTGGGGCCAACGTCCTGACTTTC.

With regard to this clone: A much larger clone sits a single nucleotide away, making a read error possible. V gene TRBV19 combines with J gene TRBJ2-5, with 8 bases fitting TRBD2. Germline lookup yields CDR1 LNHDA and CDR2 SQIVND (reference sequence). The J segment lost 1 base and the V segment lost 8 bases, leaving 12 bases of the junction unmatched. CDR3 length equals 16 residues. The DNA for the CDR3 is TGTGCCAGTCGGCCCCGGGGGCGGGGGGCCCAAGAGACCCAGTACTTC. Amino acids: CASRPRGRGAQETQYF.

J is TRBJ1-4 and V is TRBV30; possibly TRBD1 for D (5 bases). This CDR3 region has 12 residues. The germline V and J ends were trimmed by 8 bases and 4 bases, with 11 bases remaining between them. CDR1 GTSNPN and CDR2 SVGIG come from the germline V gene (reference sequence). DNA of the CDR3: TGTGCCCTGGGACGGAGTAATGAAAAACTGTTTTTT. Protein: CALGRSNEKLFF.

About this clone itself: The same CDR3 arises from other DNA sequences in this sample as well. The chain carries TRBV7-9 and TRBJ1-1; D uncertain. V lost 1 base and J 4 bases, leaving 4 bases between the germline ends. CDR3 length: 12 amino acids. In germline, CDR1 is SEHNR, CDR2 FQNEAQ (reference sequence). For the CDR3, the DNA is TGTGCCAGCAGCTTAGTAGTCACTGAAGCTTTCTTT. This sequence encodes CASSLVVTEAFF.

This clone showed up just once. The J gene is TRBJ2-1, the V gene TRBV7-2; D not certain. Germline V gene lookup returns CDR1 SGHTA and CDR2 FQGNSA. CDR3 size: 13 residues. With 5 bases removed from V and 6 bases from J, the gap between germline ends came to 11 bases. CDR3 in amino acids: CASSLPGGNEQFF. The CDR3 nucleotides read TGTGCCAGCAGCCTTCCCGGTGGCAATGAGCAGTTCTTC.